The text below deals with one T cell receptor beta chain. The target antigen is unknown. The data originate from a study of response to subunit inactivated influenza vaccine. Points from the study as a whole: That few new T cells are recruited by each seasonal influenza vaccination was the authors' suggestion.

TCRdb reprocessed the RT-PCR reads with MiXCR, giving one entry per CDR3 protein. The sample has about 780,000 distinct CDR3 sequences; approximately 17% are singletons. Germline CDR1 SGHAT, CDR2 FQNNGV. V trimming: 5 bases; J trimming: 7 bases; junction bases outside the gene matches: 14. The CDR3 totals 15 residues. This chain uses TRBV11-2 with TRBJ2-7; 7 nucleotides match TRBD1. This clonotype was obtained from a man over 45 who received an inactivated influenza vaccine. The sample in question was PBMCs from blood, obtained roughly 5 days after vaccination. CDR3 region: CASSQMNRGLEEQYF. DNA for the CDR3: TGTGCCAGCAGCCAAATGAACAGGGGTCTGGAAGAGCAGTACTTC.